The clone carrying this T cell receptor beta chain is medium-sized by frequency. The data derive from a study of CD8 T cells in cerebrospinal fluid in Alzheimer's disease. CSF cells were profiled by 10X single-cell V(D)J and 5' expression. From its re-call of the 10x single-cell sequencing reads, TCRdb lists each CDR3 protein once, without DNA. There are 400 to 600 distinct CDR3 sequences in the sample, with 35% to 50% held by the top ten. Every participant was in good physical condition without acute infectious disease. In germline, CDR1 is DFQATT, CDR2 SNEGSKA (reference sequence). The CDR3 has 12 residues.

The chain is built from TRBV20-1 and TRBJ2-7. The sequencing sample was made of cerebrospinal fluid. The origin of this receptor is a human donor with Parkinson's disease. This CDR3 reads CSARRSFYEQYF.